The text below deals with one T cell receptor (beta chain). This clone showed up just a few times. The antigen it recognizes is unknown. No quality values exist for individual bases; no much larger clone is one base distant. This sample was taken from a study of beta chain features in type 1 diabetes (dated 2018 in TCRdb). As for the study more broadly: Mean age, gender distribution, total cell number and subset yield were not different between patients and healthy donors. In the study, recently diagnosed type 1 diabetes patients and matched healthy donors were compared on the TCRB repertoires of their sorted circulating CD4+ T cell subsets. A total of around 110,000,000 sorted cells were examined across all samples, and RNA yield correlated strongly with the number of cells per subset. Naive and central memory subsets were obtained from all 30 or so donors, but regulatory and stem cell-like memory subsets were isolated from only 8 patients and roughly eight healthy donors. Findings and caveats that apply to the study as a whole: Shorter templates might be favored by PCR, yet because patient and control samples were amplified and corrected together, any such skew would affect both groups equally. Because the HLA sub-analyses included only small numbers of individuals, any influence of HLA type on TCRB rearrangement was left unresolved. Because cDNA rather than genomic DNA was sequenced, highly expressing activated cells could have been over-represented, although no difference in activation and CD3 levels was found between groups. A moderate but significant shortening of TCRB CDR3 length was observed in type 1 diabetes patients in all four CD4+ subsets. At VDJ recombination sites, type 1 diabetes patients had fewer insertions and more deleted nucleotides, which implies abnormalities in thymic rearrangement. The naive, central memory and regulatory TCRB repertoires appeared to resemble one another more closely among patients than among healthy donors.

A single peripheral blood draw of 90 to 150 mL on average was collected from each donor into heparinised tubes. Using a panel that included CD45RO, CCR7, CD25, CD127, CD95 and CD27, naive, central memory, regulatory and stem cell-like memory CD4+ T cells were sorted on a BD FACSAria II. A purity above 98% was achieved for all sorted populations. PBMCs were separated immediately by Lymphoprep density gradient centrifugation and were stained directly, without being cultured. Samples were stained and sorted in pairs, with one healthy donor and one patient per experiment, so that batch effects were minimized. The High Capacity cDNA Reverse Transcription Kit was used to reverse transcribe all of the isolated RNA, meaning that expressed TCRB transcripts were what got sequenced. Deep immunoSEQ sequencing was applied to naive, central memory and regulatory T cell samples, giving an average of around 4 million total reads per sample. Sorted cells were lysed in RLT buffer, and RNA was extracted using DNase-treated RNeasy Micro or Mini kits according to cell number. Each cell subset was processed on its own to prevent cross-contamination, while patient and healthy donor samples were processed together. Using the immunoSEQ multiplex PCR, TCRB sequences were amplified from cDNA into 87-bp fragments spanning the CDR3 region. Sequencing of the amplicons was done on the Illumina HiSeq platform. Concerning the study's data processing: Synthetic template baselines were used to correct PCR bias computationally, reads within Hamming distance 2 were collapsed, and singletons that could not be merged were discarded. Reads were aligned to IMGT to assign V, D and J genes, CDR3 length, and insertions or deletions at six rearrangement sites. Clonotype counts were normalized to sorted cell number within each subset before computing true diversity and Gini coefficients with the tcR R package. The overlap coefficient, calculated on TCRB nucleotide sequences, was used to measure repertoire sharing. TCRdb stores this immuneACCESS table with in-frame sequences only. Part of the clones is absent; in the studies checked, under half of the shortfall reflects unresolved V genes, and no reason is known for the rest. The V and J calls and clone size come from that table; D and trimming were worked out from the DNA. For this sample the table gives about 340,000 clones, of which less than 9.5% were detected only once. Approximately 0.47% of the sample belongs to the ten largest clones.

Germline trimming: 1 base from V, 6 bases from J; junction bases outside gene matches: 4. Including cysteine and phenylalanine, the CDR3 has 15 amino acids. CDR3 DNA is the only sequence kept; it has 45 bases, read in frame from the first base. The germline V gene (reference sequence) gives CDR1 as MNHEY and CDR2 as SMNVEV. The receptor comes from a woman between 18 and 29 years old in good health. The sample taken for sequencing was central memory CD4+ T cells from blood. The chain is encoded by TRBV27 joined to TRBJ2-2, with 8 bases in between that match TRBD2. The nucleotide sequence reads TGTGCCAGCAGTTTATTTGCGGGAGGTGCCGGGGAGCTGTTTTTT. It translates to CASSLFAGGAGELFF.